This T cell receptor (beta chain) was sequenced in a study of OX40 agonist ivuxolimab in advanced cancers. Whole-study context: Treatment of patients was with ivuxolimab, an agonistic anti-OX40 (CD134) antibody. Whole-study findings and limits: Expanded peripheral T-cell antigen specificity went undetermined. Relative to CD4+, CD8+ T cells held more expanded clones on average.

Germline V CDR1 and CDR2: SGHVS, FQNEAQ. The CDR3 has 16 residues. V shed 2 bases, J shed 8 bases, and the junction held 12 bases outside the gene matches. Sampling times: baseline, cycle 4 day 1, cycle 7 day 1. Method: immunoSEQ multiplex PCR; TCRdb's copy keeps in-frame clones and lacks some. The sample lists tens of thousands of clones, just over 85% occurring once. A note on this clone: Its antigen is as yet unknown.

The sequence was obtained from an adult with an advanced solid tumor such as melanoma, head and neck, liver or kidney cancer. The rearrangement uses TRBV7-8 and TRBJ1-2; 9 nucleotides match TRBD1. Sequences were derived from CD4+ or CD8+ T cells sorted from blood, sampled in a trial of the OX40 agonist ivuxolimab. The CDR3 loop is CASSLIPTQGAYGYTF. In DNA form, the CDR3 reads TGTGCCAGCAGCTTAATTCCCACACAGGGGGCTTACGGCTACACCTTC.